This TCR beta chain was profiled in a study of patients and donors after allogeneic stem cell transplantation. CDR1 MNHEY and CDR2 SMNVEV come from the germline V gene (reference sequence). Trimming shortened V by 5 bases and J by 0 bases, and 8 bases separated the two germline ends. The length of the CDR3 is 14 residues. TCRdb used MiXCR to reprocess the RT-PCR reads, holding one entry per CDR3 protein. The table records about 960,000 distinct CDR3 sequences, more than 15% of them present only once. This clonotype was detected only a few times. The sample was blood, either unsorted or a sorted T cell fraction (not recorded which). V usage is TRBV27 and J usage is TRBJ1-3; unclear D gene. The TCR comes from a human donor who was either an allogeneic HSCT recipient or a stem cell or donor lymphocyte infusion donor (not recorded which). It is not recorded whose cells these are; they may come from a transplant donor. The CDR3 coding sequence is TGTGCCAGCAGTCGTTACAGCTCTGGAAACACCATATATTTT. Amino acid sequence: CASSRYSSGNTIYF.